This T cell receptor (beta chain) was sequenced for a study of blood T cells in healthy people across ages. Study-wide context: For every two T cells, template switching captured about one barcoded beta molecule.

The study's findings and limits: Observed TCR beta diversity per million T cells went down as age went up. This fall followed a roughly linear course with age.

A J-beta primer mix and a sample-barcoded 5' primer were used in a second PCR of about 7 to 12 cycles. All cDNA molecules were each tagged by a template-switch adaptor with 12 random nucleotides. TCRdb reanalysed the 5' RACE reads using MiXCR and keeps one entry per CDR3 protein. The table has roughly 1.5 million distinct CDR3 sequences, 35% to 45% seen once. The study recruited healthy Caucasian donors from Russia who were aged roughly 6 to 100. V lost 10 bases, J lost 0 bases, and 13 bases lay in between. The CDR3 loop spans 15 amino acids. Germline CDR1 reads SNHLY; CDR2 reads FYNNEI. About this clonotype itself: Its target is unknown.

This chain connects TRBV2 to TRBJ1-6; a weak D match, TRBD1 (5 bases). The sample consisted of blood. The source of this sequence is a woman aged 18-30 years in good health. CDR3 amino acids: CANSPGSSYNSPLHF. The CDR3 DNA sequence: TGTGCCAATTCCCCAGGGAGCTCCTATAATTCACCCCTCCACTTT.